This TCR beta chain was sequenced for a study of T cell clonotyping in hematopoietic cell transplantation. Across the study: Recipient samples before transplant were obtained post-cytoreduction. Study-level results: At the given depth, recipient repertoires were over 95% de novo clonotypes. Broader posttransplant TCR repertoire diversity was predicted by graft donor and pretransplant recipient Inverse Simpson Index values.

Sequenced by immunoSEQ multiplex PCR; TCRdb stores in-frame clones only, minus some. The table records approximately 5,000 clones, around 83% of them present only once. As concerns this clone: Its antigen is not known.

The time point here: recipient sample about 28 days before transplant, after cytoreduction. Recipients were bled about 28 days pretransplant and at posttransplant days 30, 100, 180. The clonotype originates from a man aged 55 to 70 with acute myeloid leukemia. Some clones in this sample may be carry-over from other donors' samples. Sequences were derived from peripheral blood mononuclear cells, sampled before stem cell transplant.

The CDR3 loop reads CSVGGGLNTEAFF. The CDR3 DNA sequence: TGCAGCGTCGGGGGGGGATTGAACACTGAAGCTTTCTTT. The V call is TRBV29-1, the J call TRBJ1-1; D is perhaps TRBD1 (5 bases). Trimming removed 6 bases at V and 0 bases at J, with 11 bases between. The CDR3 spans 13 residues. Germline V gene sequence: CDR1 SQVTM, CDR2 ANQGSEA.